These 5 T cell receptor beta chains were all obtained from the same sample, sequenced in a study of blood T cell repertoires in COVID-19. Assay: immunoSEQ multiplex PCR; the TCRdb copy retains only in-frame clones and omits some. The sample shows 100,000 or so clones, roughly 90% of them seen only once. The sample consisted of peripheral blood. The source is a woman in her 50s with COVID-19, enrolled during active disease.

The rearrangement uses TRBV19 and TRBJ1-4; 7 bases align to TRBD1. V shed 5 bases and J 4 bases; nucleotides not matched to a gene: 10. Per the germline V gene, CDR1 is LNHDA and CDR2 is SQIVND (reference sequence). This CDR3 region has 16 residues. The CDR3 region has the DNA TGTGCCAGTAGTTCGACAGGGTGGGGGCGTAATGAAAAACTGTTTTTT. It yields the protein CASSSTGWGRNEKLFF.

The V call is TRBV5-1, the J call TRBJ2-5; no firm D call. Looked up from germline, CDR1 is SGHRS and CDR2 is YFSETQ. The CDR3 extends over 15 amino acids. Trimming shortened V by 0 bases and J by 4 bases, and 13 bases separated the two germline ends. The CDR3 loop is CASSLAGPAGETQYF. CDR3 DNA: TGCGCCAGCAGCTTGGCAGGCCCAGCAGGAGAGACCCAGTACTTC. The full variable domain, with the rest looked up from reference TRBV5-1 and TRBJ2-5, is KAGVTQTPRYLIKTRGQQVTLSCSPISGHRSVSWYQQTPGQGLQFLFEYFSETQRNKGNFPGRFSGRQFSNSRSEMNVSTLELGDSALYLCASSLAGPAGETQYFGPGTRLLVL.

CDR3 bases: TGTGCCAGCAGCCAAACCACAGGGAGCTCCTATAATTCACCCCTCCACTTT. The encoded protein is CASSQTTGSSYNSPLHF. This chain connects TRBV3-1 (or the pseudogene TRBV3-2) to TRBJ1-6; TRBD1 is a possible D gene (6 bases). This CDR3 is built from 17 residues. V was trimmed by 2 bases and J by 0 bases, leaving 11 bases between them. CDR1 and CDR2 from the germline V gene are LGHDT and YNNKEL (reference sequence).

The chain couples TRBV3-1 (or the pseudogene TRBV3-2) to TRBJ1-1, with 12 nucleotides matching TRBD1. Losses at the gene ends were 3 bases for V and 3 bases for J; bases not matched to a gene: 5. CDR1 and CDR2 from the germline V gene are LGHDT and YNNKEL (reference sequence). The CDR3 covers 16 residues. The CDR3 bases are TGTGCCAGCAGCCAGAGGGGACAGGGGGCGCACACTGAAGCTTTCTTT. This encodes CASSQRGQGAHTEAFF.

CDR3 nucleotides: TGTGCCAGCAGCTTAGGCAACGGGGGTATGAATGAAAAACTGTTTTTT. Protein: CASSLGNGGMNEKLFF. The chain combines TRBV7-9 with TRBJ1-4; the D gene is possibly TRBD1 (5 bases). V lost 1 base and J lost 5, with 14 bases in between. The CDR3 totals 16 residues. Germline CDR1 reads SEHNR; CDR2 reads FQNEAQ (reference sequence). The full variable domain, in which reference TRBV7-9 and TRBJ1-4 provide the parts outside the CDR3, is DTGVSQNPRHKITKRGQNVTFRCDPISEHNRLYWYRQTLGQGPEFLTYFQNEAQLEKSRLLSDRFSAERPKGSFSTLEIQRTEQGDSAMYLCASSLGNGGMNEKLFFGSGTQLSVL.